The rows below give T cell receptor beta chains drawn from one sample of a study of radiotherapy plus CTLA-4 blockade in lung cancer. Assay used: immunoSEQ multiplex PCR; TCRdb lists only in-frame clones, some missing. The sample includes about 120,000 clones, about nine tenths of them seen just once. Material: peripheral blood, obtained from a patient treated with radiotherapy plus ipilimumab. The source of these receptors is a human donor with non-small cell lung cancer that progressed on radiotherapy plus ipilimumab. The CDR3 runs from the conserved cysteine through the conserved F or W. Each record gives: J gene, clone size, V gene, D gene, CDR3 protein, CDR3 DNA. D genes are given only for firm matches. Not all rows give a size; the values are once, few, many and, for expanded clones, a class.

>TRBJ1-4|.|TRBV19|.
CASSIMGTLNEKLFF
TGTGCCAGTAGTATAATGGGGACCTTAAATGAAAAACTGTTTTTT
>TRBJ1-2|.|TRBV6-1|.
CASSKNSPYGYTF
TGTGCCAGCAGTAAAAACAGCCCTTATGGCTACACCTTC
>TRBJ1-3|.|TRBV7-2|.
CASSPQSTSGNTIYF
TGTGCCAGCAGCCCCCAGTCCACATCTGGAAACACCATATATTTT
>TRBJ1-2|.|TRBV28|.
CASIPGGTNYGYTF
TGTGCCAGCATCCCGGGGGGGACTAACTATGGCTACACCTTC
>TRBJ2-1|.|TRBV2|.
CASSPGTLRVEQFF
TGTGCCAGCAGCCCGGGGACCCTCCGGGTTGAGCAGTTCTTC
>TRBJ1-3|.|TRBV6-5|.
CASSRAFSGNTIYF
TGTGCCAGCAGTCGGGCCTTCTCTGGAAACACCATATATTTT
>TRBJ1-5|.|TRBV2|.
CASSLGRDQPQHF
TGTGCCAGCAGCCTAGGCAGGGATCAGCCCCAGCATTTT
>TRBJ1-3|.|TRBV6-6|.
CASRWGSSSGNTIYF
TGTGCCAGCAGGTGGGGGAGTTCCTCTGGAAACACCATATATTTT
>TRBJ2-3|.|TRBV29-1|TRBD2
CAGGFQTDTQYF
TGCGCGGGGGGGTTTCAAACAGATACGCAGTATTTT
>TRBJ2-3|.|TRBV5-6|.
CASSLNIDTQYF
TGTGCCAGCAGCTTGAATATAGATACGCAGTATTTT
>TRBJ2-7|.|TRBV19|.
CASSTFRGAEQYF
TGTGCCAGTAGTACATTTAGAGGTGCCGAGCAGTACTTC
>TRBJ1-3|few|TRBV2|TRBD1
CASSGTGAGNTIYF
TGTGCCAGCAGTGGGACAGGGGCTGGAAACACCATATATTTT
>TRBJ2-7|.|TRBV9|TRBD2
CASSVSGTSYEQYF
TGTGCCAGCAGCGTTAGCGGGACCTCCTACGAGCAGTACTTC
>TRBJ1-3|.|TRBV27|.
CASSFSGNGNTIYF
TGTGCCAGCAGTTTTTCGGGTAACGGAAACACCATATATTTT
>TRBJ1-5|.|TRBV4-1|.
CVSSQDGSGAGQPQHF
TGCGTCAGCAGCCAAGATGGAAGCGGGGCTGGACAGCCCCAGCATTTT
>TRBJ1-2|.|TRBV5-1|TRBD1
CASSFYRGPIYGYTF
TGCGCCAGCAGCTTTTACAGGGGGCCTATCTATGGCTACACCTTC
>TRBJ1-4|.|TRBV19|.
CASSRDSSTNEKLFF
TGTGCCAGTAGTCGCGACAGCTCAACTAATGAAAAACTGTTTTTT
>TRBJ1-1|.|TRBV6-5|.
CASSYSRYQSEAFF
TGTGCCAGCAGTTACTCTAGGTATCAGTCTGAAGCTTTCTTT
>TRBJ1-1|.|TRBV19|.
CASSIEPGRTEAFF
TGTGCCAGTAGTATAGAGCCAGGGCGTACTGAAGCTTTCTTT
>TRBJ2-2|.|TRBV9|TRBD2
CASSFTSGIVAGELFF
TGTGCCAGCAGCTTTACTAGCGGGATTGTGGCCGGGGAGCTGTTTTTT
>TRBJ2-7|.|TRBV9|.
CASSVGPLDYEQYF
TGTGCCAGCAGCGTAGGGCCCCTAGACTACGAGCAGTACTTC
>TRBJ2-7|.|TRBV5-8|TRBD1
CASSLGQGREYEQYF
TGTGCCAGCAGCCTTGGACAGGGGCGGGAGTACGAGCAGTACTTC
>TRBJ1-1|.|TRBV2|TRBD1
CATSRQGNTEAFF
TGTGCCACTTCCAGACAGGGGAACACTGAAGCTTTCTTT
>TRBJ1-1|.|TRBV5-1|TRBD1
CASSFTGAGEAFF
TGCGCCAGCAGCTTTACAGGGGCTGGTGAAGCTTTCTTT
>TRBJ1-5|.|TRBV10-2|.
CASGKTGTNQPQHF
TGCGCCAGCGGGAAGACAGGAACGAATCAGCCCCAGCATTTT
>TRBJ1-5|.|TRBV6-1|.
CASTPLLGGQPQHF
TGTGCCAGCACCCCGCTCCTGGGAGGTCAGCCCCAGCATTTT
>TRBJ1-1|.|TRBV30|.
CAWSVGQLNTEAFF
TGTGCCTGGAGTGTAGGGCAGCTTAACACTGAAGCTTTCTTT
>TRBJ1-1|once|TRBV2|.
CASRRDPAGDWAEAFF
TGTGCCAGCAGAAGGGACCCCGCGGGGGATTGGGCTGAAGCTTTCTTT
>TRBJ1-1|once|TRBV28|.
CASSFSRLGSSTEAFF
TGTGCCAGCAGTTTTTCCCGACTGGGTTCCAGCACTGAAGCTTTCTTT
>TRBJ1-3|.|TRBV6-7|.
CASSLSGTAGNTIYF
TGTGCCAGCAGTCTCTCGGGGACGGCTGGAAACACCATATATTTT
>TRBJ2-4|few|TRBV4-1|TRBD2
CASSQMPTRIAGGGAKNIQYF
TGCGCCAGCAGCCAAATGCCCACGAGGATAGCGGGAGGAGGAGCCAAAAACATTCAGTACTTC
>TRBJ2-2|.|TRBV6-1|.
CASRTENTGELFF
TGTGCCAGCAGGACTGAGAACACCGGGGAGCTGTTTTTT
>TRBJ1-1|.|TRBV29-1|.
CSVARVGAEAFF
TGCAGCGTTGCCAGGGTCGGCGCTGAAGCTTTCTTT
>TRBJ2-6|.|TRBV6-5|.
CASRSRASGANVLTF
TGTGCCAGCAGAAGCAGGGCCTCTGGGGCCAACGTCCTGACTTTC
>TRBJ2-5|few|TRBV20-1|.
CSTGETQYF
TGCAGTACCGGAGAGACCCAGTACTTC
>TRBJ2-5|.|TRBV2|.
CASSERGTAGTQYF
TGTGCCAGCAGTGAAAGGGGTACCGCGGGGACCCAGTACTTC
>TRBJ1-2|.|TRBV20-1|.
CSAYYGYGYTF
TGCAGTGCGTATTACGGGTATGGCTACACCTTC
>TRBJ2-2|.|TRBV7-2|.
CASSHIGRAGELFF
TGTGCCAGCAGCCACATAGGGCGCGCCGGGGAGCTGTTTTTT
>TRBJ2-3|.|TRBV19|.
CASIPGAIPWDTQYF
TGTGCCAGTATACCAGGCGCCATTCCTTGGGATACGCAGTATTTT
>TRBJ2-3|.|TRBV6-5|.
CASSTKGSTQYF
TGTGCCAGCAGTACAAAAGGAAGTACGCAGTATTTT
>TRBJ2-2|.|TRBV11-1|.
CASSPHRDTGELFF
TGTGCCAGCAGCCCTCACAGGGATACCGGGGAGCTGTTTTTT
>TRBJ1-5|.|TRBV2|.
CASSRSNQPQHF
TGTGCCAGCAGTCGTAGCAATCAGCCCCAGCATTTT
>TRBJ2-5|.|TRBV5-1|TRBD2
CASSLKASGSGETQYF
TGCGCCAGCAGCTTGAAGGCTAGCGGGAGCGGAGAGACCCAGTACTTC